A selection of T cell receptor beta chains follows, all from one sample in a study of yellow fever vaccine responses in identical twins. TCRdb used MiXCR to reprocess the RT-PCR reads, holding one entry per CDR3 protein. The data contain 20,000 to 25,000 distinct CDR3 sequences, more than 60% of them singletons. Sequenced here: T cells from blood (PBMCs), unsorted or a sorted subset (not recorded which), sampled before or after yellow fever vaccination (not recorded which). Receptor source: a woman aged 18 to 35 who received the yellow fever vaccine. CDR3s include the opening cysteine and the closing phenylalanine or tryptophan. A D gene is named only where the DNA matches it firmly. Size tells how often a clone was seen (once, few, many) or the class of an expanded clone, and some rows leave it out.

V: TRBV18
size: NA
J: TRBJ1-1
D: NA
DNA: TGTGCCAGCTCACCCTACACAGGGCCGAACACTGAAGCTTTCTTT
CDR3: CASSPYTGPNTEAFF

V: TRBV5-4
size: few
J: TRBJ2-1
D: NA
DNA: TGTGCCAGCAGCTTGGTCGGTAGCTCCTACAATGAGCAGTTCTTC
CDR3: CASSLVGSSYNEQFF

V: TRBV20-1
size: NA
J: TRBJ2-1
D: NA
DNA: TGCAGTGCTAGAGATCTCGGCGGGCATTACAATGAGCAGTTCTTC
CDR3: CSARDLGGHYNEQFF

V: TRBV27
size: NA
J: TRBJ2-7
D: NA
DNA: TGTGCCAGCCAGGGCAATTCCTACGAGCAGTACTTC
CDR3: CASQGNSYEQYF

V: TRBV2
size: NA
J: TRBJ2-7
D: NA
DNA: TGTGCCAGCAGCACCGGGAGAACCTACGAGCAGTACTTC
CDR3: CASSTGRTYEQYF

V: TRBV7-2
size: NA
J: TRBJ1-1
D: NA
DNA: TGTGCCAGCAGCCTCACAGGGCTTACTGAAGCTTTCTTT
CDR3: CASSLTGLTEAFF

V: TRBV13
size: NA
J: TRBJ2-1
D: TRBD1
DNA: TGTGCCAGCAGCTTGGGACAGATCTCCTACAATGAGCAGTTCTTC
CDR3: CASSLGQISYNEQFF

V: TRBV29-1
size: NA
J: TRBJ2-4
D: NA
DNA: TGCAGCGTTGAAGATCTTCCAGATCTAGCCAAAAACATTCAGTACTTC
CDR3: CSVEDLPDLAKNIQYF

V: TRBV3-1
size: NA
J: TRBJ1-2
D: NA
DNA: TGTGCCAGCAGCCACTGGCAGGGGAAAAGACATGGCTACACCTTC
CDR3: CASSHWQGKRHGYTF

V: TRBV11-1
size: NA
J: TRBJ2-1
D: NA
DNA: TGTGCCAGCAGCTCCACTACGGGGGTCGGGACCTACAATGAGCAGTTCTTC
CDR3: CASSSTTGVGTYNEQFF

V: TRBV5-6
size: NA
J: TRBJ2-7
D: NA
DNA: TGTGCCAGCAGCTTGACAACATACGAGCAGTACTTC
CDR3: CASSLTTYEQYF

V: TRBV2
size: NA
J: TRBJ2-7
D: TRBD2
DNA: TGTGCCAGTTCAGGGCTAGCGGGAGACGAGCAGTACTTC
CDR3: CASSGLAGDEQYF

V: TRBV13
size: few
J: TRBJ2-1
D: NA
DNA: TGTGCCAGCAGCTCATACAATGAGCAGTTCTTC
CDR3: CASSSYNEQFF

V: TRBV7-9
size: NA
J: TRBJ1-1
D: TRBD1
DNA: TGTGCCAGCAGCTCTCTAATTACAGGGGGCCTAGGCGGTGAAGCTTTCTTT
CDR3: CASSSLITGGLGGEAFF

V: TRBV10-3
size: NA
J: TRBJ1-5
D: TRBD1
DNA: TGTGCCATCAGTGAGTCGAAGGGGGCAGGCAATCAGCCCCAGCATTTT
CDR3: CAISESKGAGNQPQHF

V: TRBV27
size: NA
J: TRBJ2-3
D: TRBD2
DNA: TGTGCCACCACTAATCGTGGGCGGGGGGAAGATACGCAGTATTTT
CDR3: CATTNRGRGEDTQYF

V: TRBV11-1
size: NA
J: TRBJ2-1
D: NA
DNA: TGTGCCAGCAGCTTAGCGGGACACTACAATGAGCAGTTCTTC
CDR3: CASSLAGHYNEQFF

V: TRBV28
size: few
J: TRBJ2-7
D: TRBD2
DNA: TGTGCCAGCAGTTTCTATAGCGGGAGGCTTGGGTACGAGCAGTACTTC
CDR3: CASSFYSGRLGYEQYF

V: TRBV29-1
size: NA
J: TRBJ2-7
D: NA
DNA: TGCAGCGTTGAAGAAGGCAGGTCATACGAGCAGTACTTC
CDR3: CSVEEGRSYEQYF

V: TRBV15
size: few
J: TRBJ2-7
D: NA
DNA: TGTGCCACCAGCAGAGATCTGAGCTCCGAGCAGTACTTC
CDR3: CATSRDLSSEQYF

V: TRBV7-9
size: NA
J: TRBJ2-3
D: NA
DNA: TGTGCCAGCAGCCCACCGACAGTGAGCACAGATACGCAGTATTTT
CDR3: CASSPPTVSTDTQYF

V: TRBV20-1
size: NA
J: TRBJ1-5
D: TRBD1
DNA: TGCAGTGCTAGTTTTTCAGGGGGCGGAGGCAATCAGCCCCAGCATTTT
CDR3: CSASFSGGGGNQPQHF

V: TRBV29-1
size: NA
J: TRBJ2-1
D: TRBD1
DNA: TGCAGCGTTGGACAGGGGGGCTACAATGAGCAGTTCTTC
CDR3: CSVGQGGYNEQFF

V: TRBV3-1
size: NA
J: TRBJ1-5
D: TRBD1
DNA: TGTGCCAGCAGCCAAAATACAGGGGGGAGCAATCAGCCCCAGCATTTT
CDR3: CASSQNTGGSNQPQHF

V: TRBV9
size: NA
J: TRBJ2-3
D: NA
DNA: TGTGCCAGCAGCGTAGGGCAGGGCACAGATACGCAGTATTTT
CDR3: CASSVGQGTDTQYF

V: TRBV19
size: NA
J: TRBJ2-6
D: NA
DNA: TGTGCCAGTCGGGTCTCTGGGGCCAACGTCCTGACTTTC
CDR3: CASRVSGANVLTF

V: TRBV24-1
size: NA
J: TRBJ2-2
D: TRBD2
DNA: TGTGCCACCAGTCCTATGGCGGGAGCTACCGGGGAGCTGTTTTTT
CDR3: CATSPMAGATGELFF

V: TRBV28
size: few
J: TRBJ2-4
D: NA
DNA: TGTGCCAGCAGCCTCCTACTGGGCGGCCTAGCCAAAAACATTCAGTACTTC
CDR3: CASSLLLGGLAKNIQYF

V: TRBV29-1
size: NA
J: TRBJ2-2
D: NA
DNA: TGCAGCGTAGGACCTTTGGAAGCGAACACCGGGGAGCTGTTTTTT
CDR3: CSVGPLEANTGELFF

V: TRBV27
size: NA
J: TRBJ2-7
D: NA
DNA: TGTGCCAGCATCAGTGGGCAGGGCTCCTACGAGCAGTACTTC
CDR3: CASISGQGSYEQYF

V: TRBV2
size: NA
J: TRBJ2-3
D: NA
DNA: TGTGCCAGCAGTTTCGTGGAAACCACAGATACGCAGTATTTT
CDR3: CASSFVETTDTQYF

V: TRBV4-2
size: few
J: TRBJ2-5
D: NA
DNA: TGTGCCAGCAGCCTCGGACCGGAAGAGACCCAGTACTTC
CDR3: CASSLGPEETQYF

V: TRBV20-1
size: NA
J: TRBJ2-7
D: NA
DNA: TGCAGTGCTAGGACTGGAGGGGGCGATTTTCGGCAGTACTTC
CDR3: CSARTGGGDFRQYF

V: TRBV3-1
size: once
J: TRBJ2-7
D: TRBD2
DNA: TGTGCCAGCAGCCAAGCTACGGGACTAATCTACGAGCAGTACTTC
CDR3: CASSQATGLIYEQYF

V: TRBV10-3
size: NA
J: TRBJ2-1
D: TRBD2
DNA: TGTGCCATCAGTGGTGGACTAGCGACCAATGAGCAGTTCTTC
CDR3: CAISGGLATNEQFF

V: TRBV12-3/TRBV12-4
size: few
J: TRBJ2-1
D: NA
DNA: TGTGCCAGCAGCCTAGGGTACAATGAGCAGTTCTTC
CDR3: CASSLGYNEQFF